These T cell receptor beta chains were read from a single sample in a study of cytomegalovirus exposure and HLA in healthy donors. Clones were read by immunoSEQ multiplex PCR, and TCRdb kept only the in-frame ones, dropping some. This table has under 400,000 clones, 70% to 90% appearing once. Sequencing was done on a sample of PBMCs. The origin of the receptors is a man aged 25-45 years in good health and CMV-seronegative. Each CDR3 is given with its conserved first and last residue. D genes are given only for firm matches. Not all rows give a size; the values are once, few, many and, for expanded clones, a class.

V gene: TRBV4-1; J gene: TRBJ2-7; D gene: TRBD2; clone size: NA; CDR3 protein: CASSQDSSGGAQRYEQYF; CDR3 DNA: TGCGCCAGCAGCCAGGACTCTAGCGGGGGGGCCCAAAGGTACGAGCAGTACTTC
V gene: TRBV7-2; J gene: TRBJ2-7; D gene: TRBD2; clone size: NA; CDR3 protein: CASSSGLAGKYEQYF; CDR3 DNA: TGTGCCAGCAGCTCTGGACTAGCAGGGAAGTACGAGCAGTACTTC
V gene: TRBV29-1; J gene: TRBJ1-3; D gene: NA; clone size: NA; CDR3 protein: CSVQGPGGGNTIYF; CDR3 DNA: TGCAGCGTCCAAGGACCGGGGGGCGGAAACACCATATATTTT
V gene: TRBV4-1; J gene: TRBJ2-1; D gene: NA; clone size: NA; CDR3 protein: CASSPLGVLEQFF; CDR3 DNA: TGCGCCAGCAGCCCCCTCGGGGTTCTTGAGCAGTTCTTC
V gene: TRBV7-2; J gene: TRBJ2-5; D gene: NA; clone size: NA; CDR3 protein: CASSFQSGEGETQYF; CDR3 DNA: TGTGCCAGCAGCTTCCAATCGGGGGAAGGAGAGACCCAGTACTTC
V gene: TRBV6-6; J gene: TRBJ2-3; D gene: NA; clone size: once; CDR3 protein: CASGGDSTDTQYF; CDR3 DNA: TGTGCCAGCGGCGGGGATAGCACAGATACGCAGTATTTT
V gene: TRBV5-1; J gene: TRBJ2-5; D gene: TRBD2; clone size: NA; CDR3 protein: CASSLFSGVEETQYF; CDR3 DNA: TGCGCCAGCAGCTTGTTTAGCGGGGTAGAAGAGACCCAGTACTTC
V gene: TRBV5-4; J gene: TRBJ1-4; D gene: TRBD1; clone size: once; CDR3 protein: CASSYRGPDEKLFF; CDR3 DNA: TGTGCCAGCAGCTACAGGGGGCCGGATGAAAAACTGTTTTTT
V gene: TRBV27; J gene: TRBJ2-2; D gene: TRBD1; clone size: NA; CDR3 protein: CASSRQGRTGELFF; CDR3 DNA: TGTGCCAGCTCCAGACAGGGGAGGACCGGGGAGCTGTTTTTT
V gene: TRBV5-1; J gene: TRBJ2-5; D gene: NA; clone size: NA; CDR3 protein: CASSGRGGLETQYF; CDR3 DNA: TGCGCCAGCAGCGGCCGAGGAGGGTTAGAGACCCAGTACTTC
V gene: TRBV5-1; J gene: TRBJ1-4; D gene: NA; clone size: NA; CDR3 protein: CASSFSWNEKLFF; CDR3 DNA: TGCGCCAGCAGCTTTAGTTGGAATGAAAAACTGTTTTTT
V gene: TRBV9; J gene: TRBJ1-1; D gene: TRBD1; clone size: NA; CDR3 protein: CASSVNTGGPMNTEAFF; CDR3 DNA: TGTGCCAGCAGCGTTAACACAGGGGGCCCCATGAACACTGAAGCTTTCTTT
V gene: TRBV2; J gene: TRBJ2-2; D gene: TRBD1; clone size: NA; CDR3 protein: CASSDDRQGANTGELFF; CDR3 DNA: TGTGCCAGCAGTGACGACAGACAGGGCGCGAACACCGGGGAGCTGTTTTTT
V gene: TRBV5-1; J gene: TRBJ1-6; D gene: TRBD1; clone size: few; CDR3 protein: CASSIGQVANSPLHF; CDR3 DNA: TGCGCCAGCAGCATTGGACAGGTCGCAAATTCACCCCTCCACTTT
V gene: TRBV2; J gene: TRBJ2-5; D gene: TRBD2; clone size: NA; CDR3 protein: CASRTWGGEAGGQETQYF; CDR3 DNA: TGTGCCAGCAGGACCTGGGGAGGCGAAGCGGGGGGACAAGAGACCCAGTACTTC
V gene: TRBV10-3; J gene: TRBJ2-3; D gene: TRBD2; clone size: NA; CDR3 protein: CAISEPGLAGTDTQYF; CDR3 DNA: TGTGCCATCAGTGAGCCCGGACTAGCGGGCACAGATACGCAGTATTTT
V gene: TRBV5-4; J gene: TRBJ2-6; D gene: NA; clone size: NA; CDR3 protein: CASSLGGSGANVLTF; CDR3 DNA: TGTGCCAGCAGCTTAGGAGGCTCTGGGGCCAACGTCCTGACTTTC
V gene: TRBV5-1; J gene: TRBJ2-1; D gene: NA; clone size: NA; CDR3 protein: CASSLELPRDEQFF; CDR3 DNA: TGCGCCAGCAGCTTGGAACTGCCGAGGGATGAGCAGTTCTTC
V gene: TRBV7-2; J gene: TRBJ2-1; D gene: NA; clone size: NA; CDR3 protein: CASSPFKGEAGEQFF; CDR3 DNA: TGTGCCAGCAGCCCTTTTAAAGGGGAAGCGGGTGAGCAGTTCTTC
V gene: TRBV29-1; J gene: TRBJ1-1; D gene: NA; clone size: NA; CDR3 protein: CSVGRATEAFF; CDR3 DNA: TGCAGCGTTGGCAGGGCCACTGAAGCTTTCTTT
V gene: TRBV11-2; J gene: TRBJ2-7; D gene: NA; clone size: NA; CDR3 protein: CASSFSQGSYEQYF; CDR3 DNA: TGTGCCAGCAGCTTTTCACAGGGCTCCTACGAGCAGTACTTC
V gene: TRBV5-6; J gene: TRBJ2-1; D gene: TRBD1; clone size: NA; CDR3 protein: CASIAGQGLQGEQFF; CDR3 DNA: TGTGCCAGCATCGCCGGACAGGGCCTACAAGGTGAGCAGTTCTTC
V gene: TRBV4-1; J gene: TRBJ2-1; D gene: NA; clone size: once; CDR3 protein: CASSQTGTLYNEQFF; CDR3 DNA: TGCGCCAGCAGCCAAACCGGGACTTTGTACAATGAGCAGTTCTTC
V gene: TRBV14; J gene: TRBJ2-7; D gene: TRBD1; clone size: NA; CDR3 protein: CASSQDRGLYEQYF; CDR3 DNA: TGTGCCAGCAGCCAGGACAGGGGGCTCTACGAGCAGTACTTC
V gene: TRBV7-9; J gene: TRBJ2-1; D gene: NA; clone size: NA; CDR3 protein: CASNGQSNLLEQFF; CDR3 DNA: TGTGCCAGCAACGGACAGTCTAACCTTCTTGAGCAGTTCTTC
V gene: TRBV6-4; J gene: TRBJ2-3; D gene: TRBD2; clone size: NA; CDR3 protein: CASSSSGGTDTQYF; CDR3 DNA: TGTGCCAGCAGTAGTAGCGGGGGCACAGATACGCAGTATTTT
V gene: TRBV4-1; J gene: TRBJ1-1; D gene: NA; clone size: once; CDR3 protein: CASSPISIGADTEAFF; CDR3 DNA: TGCGCCAGCAGCCCAATATCAATAGGGGCGGACACTGAAGCTTTCTTT
V gene: TRBV30; J gene: TRBJ2-7; D gene: NA; clone size: NA; CDR3 protein: CAWSGPGGSYEQYF; CDR3 DNA: TGTGCCTGGAGTGGCCCCGGGGGCTCCTACGAGCAGTACTTC
V gene: TRBV5-6; J gene: TRBJ2-7; D gene: NA; clone size: NA; CDR3 protein: CASSLPQQGQYF; CDR3 DNA: TGTGCCAGCAGCTTGCCTCAGCAGGGGCAGTACTTC
V gene: TRBV4-3; J gene: TRBJ1-3; D gene: NA; clone size: NA; CDR3 protein: CASSPSSAGNTIYF; CDR3 DNA: TGCGCCAGCAGCCCGTCTTCAGCTGGAAACACCATATATTTT
V gene: TRBV27; J gene: TRBJ2-7; D gene: NA; clone size: NA; CDR3 protein: CASSLGGSTYEQYF; CDR3 DNA: TGTGCCAGCAGTTTAGGCGGCAGCACCTACGAGCAGTACTTC
V gene: TRBV4-3; J gene: TRBJ1-5; D gene: TRBD1; clone size: NA; CDR3 protein: CASSQDRVSNQPQHF; CDR3 DNA: TGCGCCAGCAGCCAGGACAGGGTTAGCAATCAGCCCCAGCATTTT
V gene: TRBV6-1; J gene: TRBJ1-2; D gene: NA; clone size: few; CDR3 protein: CASIELGFRGGYTF; CDR3 DNA: TGTGCCAGCATTGAACTGGGATTTCGGGGTGGCTACACCTTC
V gene: TRBV7-6; J gene: TRBJ1-1; D gene: TRBD1; clone size: NA; CDR3 protein: CASSFRDREGSDTEAFF; CDR3 DNA: TGTGCCAGCAGCTTCAGGGACAGGGAAGGGTCGGACACTGAAGCTTTCTTT
V gene: TRBV29-1; J gene: TRBJ1-4; D gene: NA; clone size: NA; CDR3 protein: CSAQAGATNEKLFF; CDR3 DNA: TGCAGCGCCCAAGCCGGGGCAACTAATGAAAAACTGTTTTTT
V gene: TRBV7-2; J gene: TRBJ1-3; D gene: NA; clone size: NA; CDR3 protein: CASSLTYRAGNTIYF; CDR3 DNA: TGTGCCAGCAGCTTAACCTACAGGGCTGGGAACACCATATATTTT
V gene: TRBV6-1; J gene: TRBJ2-3; D gene: TRBD2; clone size: NA; CDR3 protein: CASSNSGGTDTQYF; CDR3 DNA: TGTGCCAGCAGTAATAGCGGGGGCACAGATACGCAGTATTTT
V gene: TRBV6-5; J gene: TRBJ1-1; D gene: NA; clone size: NA; CDR3 protein: CASSSGTPNTEAFF; CDR3 DNA: TGTGCCAGCAGTTCCGGGACACCGAACACTGAAGCTTTCTTT
V gene: TRBV28; J gene: TRBJ1-6; D gene: NA; clone size: few; CDR3 protein: CASSLAGPLHF; CDR3 DNA: TGTGCCAGCAGTTTGGCTGGACCCCTCCACTTT
V gene: TRBV12-5; J gene: TRBJ1-6; D gene: TRBD1; clone size: NA; CDR3 protein: CASGLFRDRFSPLHF; CDR3 DNA: TGTGCTAGTGGTTTGTTCCGGGACAGGTTTTCACCCCTCCACTTT
V gene: TRBV2; J gene: TRBJ2-2; D gene: NA; clone size: once; CDR3 protein: CASSESRGSGELFF; CDR3 DNA: TGTGCCAGCAGTGAAAGCAGGGGATCAGGGGAGCTGTTTTTT
V gene: TRBV11-3; J gene: TRBJ1-6; D gene: TRBD1; clone size: NA; CDR3 protein: CASRSTGGSSYNSPLHF; CDR3 DNA: TGTGCCAGCAGATCGACAGGGGGAAGCTCCTATAATTCACCCCTCCACTTT
V gene: TRBV6-1; J gene: TRBJ1-2; D gene: NA; clone size: NA; CDR3 protein: CASSETGLNNYGYTF; CDR3 DNA: TGTGCCAGCAGTGAAACAGGGTTAAATAACTATGGCTACACCTTC
V gene: TRBV10-3; J gene: TRBJ2-1; D gene: TRBD2; clone size: NA; CDR3 protein: CAIKIAGGINNEQFF; CDR3 DNA: TGTGCCATCAAAATAGCGGGGGGGATTAACAATGAGCAGTTCTTC
V gene: TRBV6-5; J gene: TRBJ2-1; D gene: TRBD2; clone size: few; CDR3 protein: CASSPGSGGYEQFF; CDR3 DNA: TGTGCCAGCAGCCCTGGGAGCGGGGGGTATGAGCAGTTCTTC
V gene: TRBV13; J gene: TRBJ2-2; D gene: NA; clone size: NA; CDR3 protein: CASSRGAGELFF; CDR3 DNA: TGTGCCAGCAGCCGCGGGGCCGGGGAGCTGTTTTTT
V gene: TRBV6-6; J gene: TRBJ1-1; D gene: NA; clone size: NA; CDR3 protein: CASSYSSVAQGTEAFF; CDR3 DNA: TGTGCCAGCAGTTACTCGAGTGTAGCCCAGGGGACTGAAGCTTTCTTT
V gene: TRBV27; J gene: TRBJ2-1; D gene: TRBD2; clone size: NA; CDR3 protein: CASSDGTSGYNEQFF; CDR3 DNA: TGTGCCAGCAGCGACGGGACTAGCGGCTACAATGAGCAGTTCTTC
V gene: TRBV11-3; J gene: TRBJ2-1; D gene: TRBD2; clone size: NA; CDR3 protein: CASSPRVAGGASSEQFF; CDR3 DNA: TGTGCCAGCAGCCCGAGAGTGGCGGGGGGGGCTTCTAGTGAGCAGTTCTTC
V gene: TRBV6-4; J gene: TRBJ1-1; D gene: NA; clone size: NA; CDR3 protein: CASSDSGGNTEAFF; CDR3 DNA: TGTGCCAGCAGTGACTCGGGGGGAAACACTGAAGCTTTCTTT
V gene: TRBV29-1; J gene: TRBJ1-1; D gene: NA; clone size: NA; CDR3 protein: CSVAHRIHNTEAFF; CDR3 DNA: TGCAGCGTCGCCCACAGGATACATAACACTGAAGCTTTCTTT
V gene: TRBV7-8; J gene: TRBJ1-1; D gene: NA; clone size: NA; CDR3 protein: CASSAHRLPNTEAFF; CDR3 DNA: TGTGCCAGCAGCGCCCACAGGTTGCCGAACACTGAAGCTTTCTTT